Listed below are T cell receptor beta chains from one sample, sequenced in a study of cytomegalovirus exposure and HLA in healthy donors. Sequencing was performed with immunoSEQ multiplex PCR; in TCRdb, only in-frame clones are kept and a portion is missing. Here the sample spans 79,000 or so clones, 73% being singletons. Sequencing was carried out using PBMCs. All receptors derive from a woman aged 40 to 50 in good health and CMV-seropositive. Each CDR3 is given without its conserved first and last residue. Not all rows give a size; the values are once, few, many and, for expanded clones, a class.

.	10	TRBV30	AGGQSNSPLH
few	13	TRBV7-2	ASSLVRGLNQPQH
.	10	TRBV5-4	ASSLGAVGQY
few	13	TRBV28	ASRLAGPGTDTQY
.	13	TRBV11-2	ASTRTSGWGAEQF
.	15	TRBV7-6	ASSLDKLGGAYNEQF
.	13	TRBV5-1	ASSLGTGGNYGYT
.	17	TRBV5-6	ASKISGGPRPTSTDTQY
.	13	TRBV5-4	ASSSKLAGTDTQY
.	12	TRBV5-1	ASSWGQGAREQY
.	14	TRBV19	ASSIEGGLRGETQY
.	14	TRBV25-1	ASSDFGTSGSYEQY
.	12	TRBV19	ASPAGEGLTEAF
.	13	TRBV4-3	ASSQYTSGTYEQY
.	13	TRBV28	ASGRGGREDTEAF
.	11	TRBV6-1	ASRGALNTEAF
.	11	TRBV6-5	ASKTDSNTEAF
.	13	TRBV6-5	ASSYGGTGGTEQY
.	13	TRBV5-6	ASSLDSYYNSPLH
.	11	TRBV14	ASSQDPGDEAF
.	12	TRBV7-2	ASSLNPGTYGYT
few	11	TRBV6-1	ANSNTGVAEAF
.	12	TRBV12-5	ASGLSGAGTEAF
few	16	TRBV15	ATSRDPREGSSYNEQF
.	13	TRBV6-1	ASGRSGGRGETQY
.	13	TRBV6-5	ASRQQGAMNTEAF
.	14	TRBV7-9	ASSRLTVTLYNEQF
.	13	TRBV5-4	ASSLRAGPNTEAF
.	13	TRBV2	ASSAEKTAQETQY
.	12	TRBV6-4	ASSTSGGANEQF
.	12	TRBV27	ASSYWQDNSPLH
once	13	TRBV4-1	ASSQDRGAPSGYT
once	13	TRBV7-2	ASSLPLPRTGELF
few	12	TRBV7-2	ASSQGVSGQPQH
.	13	TRBV21-1	ASSADHRAGNTIY
.	11	TRBV5-1	ASQDTSWETQY
.	12	TRBV4-3	ASSQRGFFYEQF
.	16	TRBV5-1	ASSIGLAGAVDGETQY
.	13	TRBV6-1	ASSEGLAGTDTQY
.	13	TRBV5-4	ASSQTSGAQETQY
.	11	TRBV9	ASSGGTTYEQY
.	12	TRBV30	AWSVLTSTYEQY
.	13	TRBV28	ASSSHTGGGYGYT
.	11	TRBV6-6	ASSSDRSYEQY
.	11	TRBV12-5	ASGLGQGNGYT
.	16	TRBV4-1	ASSQDGGQTWGNQPQH